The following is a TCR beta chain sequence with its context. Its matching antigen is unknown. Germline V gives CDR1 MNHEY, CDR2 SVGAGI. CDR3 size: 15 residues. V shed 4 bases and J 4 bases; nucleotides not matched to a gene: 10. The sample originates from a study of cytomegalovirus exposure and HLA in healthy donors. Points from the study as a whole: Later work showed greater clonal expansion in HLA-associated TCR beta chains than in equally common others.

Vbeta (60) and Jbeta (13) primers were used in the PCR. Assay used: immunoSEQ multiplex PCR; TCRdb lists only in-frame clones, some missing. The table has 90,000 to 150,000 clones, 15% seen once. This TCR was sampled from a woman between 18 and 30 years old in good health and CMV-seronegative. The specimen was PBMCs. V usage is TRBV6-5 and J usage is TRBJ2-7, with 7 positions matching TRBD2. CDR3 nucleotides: TGTGCCAGCAGTTCCCCCCAGCGGGAAGAATACGAGCAGTACTTC. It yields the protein CASSSPQREEYEQYF.